The sequence of this T cell receptor (beta chain) was determined in a study of T cell responses to AZD1222 COVID-19 vaccine. Trimming took 1 base from V and 7 from J, leaving 14 bases between them. This CDR3 contains 15 residues. The V gene's germline CDR1 is SGHDN and CDR2 FVKESK. Clones were sequenced by immunoSEQ multiplex PCR, and TCRdb holds only the in-frame ones, with some missing. The sample includes under 150,000 clones, approximately 83% seen only once; the top ten take 3% to 4%. The receptor's source is an adult in good health. Sequenced material: peripheral blood, taken on day 0 of MenACWY control vaccination. This chain uses TRBV14 with TRBJ2-1, with D perhaps matching TRBD2 (5 bases). The CDR3, as DNA: TGTGCCAGCAGCCAAGGAGGGTCTATTTGGAATGAGCAGTTCTTC. It codes for CASSQGGSIWNEQFF.